A single sample gave rise to the 10 T cell receptor beta chains below, sequenced in a study of shared clonotypes between healthy human individuals. Produced via immunoSEQ multiplex PCR; TCRdb's table is partial and in-frame only. This table has some 2,000,000 clones, 95% appearing once. Sequenced material: naive CD4+ T cells sorted from blood. Documented subset: CD45RA+ positively selected. The receptor source for this set is a man in his late teens or twenties in good health.

The chain couples TRBV5-6 to TRBJ1-6, with D perhaps TRBD1 (5 bases). Germline lookup yields CDR1 SGHDT and CDR2 YYEEEE. The CDR3 contains 16 residues. Between the trimmed V and J ends, which lost 0 bases and 7 bases, there was a span of 14 bases. The CDR3 DNA reads TGTGCCAGCAGCTTGGCCAGGGTCTCTTACAATTCACCCCTCCACTTT. Amino acids: CASSLARVSYNSPLHF.

The rearrangement uses TRBV4-1 and TRBJ2-5, with 9 bases fitting TRBD2. V dropped 6 bases and J dropped 1; count of bases not matched to a gene: 9. Germline CDR1 and CDR2: MGHRA and YSYEKL. This CDR3 is built from 16 residues. CDR3 coding DNA: TGCGCCAGCAGTGACATTAGCGGGAGTTTCCAAGAGACCCAGTACTTC. It specifies CASSDISGSFQETQYF.

The rearrangement uses TRBV5-1 and TRBJ2-4; 10 nucleotides line up with TRBD2. Trimming at V came to 4 bases and at J to 6 bases, leaving 7 bases not matched to a gene. Germline V gene data show CDR1 as SGHRS and CDR2 as YFSETQ. The CDR3 consists of 15 residues. CDR3 region: CASSRLAGGGNIQYF. CDR3 bases: TGCGCCAGCAGCCGTTTAGCGGGAGGTGGAAACATTCAGTACTTC.

The chain links TRBV18 to TRBJ1-4; D not resolved. This CDR3 is built from 15 residues. Trimming took off 0 bases at V and 0 bases at J, with 5 bases between the two ends. Germline CDR1 and CDR2: KGHSH and LQKENI. The CDR3 loop is CASSPPHATNEKLFF. The CDR3 coding sequence is TGTGCCAGCTCACCACCGCACGCAACTAATGAAAAACTGTTTTTT.

This chain uses TRBV4-3 with TRBJ2-3, with D perhaps TRBD2 (5 bases). Germline V gives CDR1 LGHNA, CDR2 YSLEER. V was pared by 2 bases and J by 5 bases, with 14 bases between. This CDR3 contains 15 residues. Here the CDR3 reads CASSQSGILGDTQYF. The CDR3 bases are TGCGCCAGCAGCCAATCGGGGATTCTCGGAGATACGCAGTATTTT.

The chain couples TRBV7-2 to TRBJ2-7; 12 bases fit TRBD2. This CDR3 spans 17 amino acids. Germline V gives CDR1 SGHTA, CDR2 FQGNSA. The junction had 11 bases not matched to a gene; V was cut back by 5 bases and J by 3 bases. The CDR3 DNA sequence: TGTGCCAGCAGCCCCCTCAGACTAGCGGGAGATATCTACGAGCAGTACTTC. This gives the protein CASSPLRLAGDIYEQYF.

This chain connects TRBV2 to TRBJ1-2, with 7 bases lining up with TRBD1. J gave up 8 bases and V 2 bases, and 5 bases lay outside the gene matches. The CDR3 contains 13 residues. Per germline, CDR1 SNHLY and CDR2 FYNNEI. CDR3 loop: CASSEQGVWGYTF. The CDR3 nucleotides read TGTGCCAGCAGTGAACAGGGGGTTTGGGGCTACACCTTC.

This clone occurred once. The V gene is TRBV11-2, the J gene TRBJ2-1; D perhaps matches TRBD2 (6 bases). Germline CDR1 is SGHAT and CDR2 is FQNNGV. The V end was cut by 5 bases, the J end by 7 bases, with 6 bases between. The CDR3 length is 11 residues. As DNA, the CDR3 is TGTGCCAGCAGCGCGGGGAATGAGCAGTTCTTC. This sequence encodes CASSAGNEQFF.

The rearrangement links TRBV14 to TRBJ1-1; D unresolved. The V end was cut by 3 bases, the J end by 0 bases, with 11 bases between. This CDR3 spans 15 amino acids. Germline assignment: CDR1 SGHDN and CDR2 FVKESK. CDR3: CASSQPPPLNTEAFF. The CDR3 DNA is TGTGCCAGCAGCCAGCCACCCCCCCTGAACACTGAAGCTTTCTTT.

A note on this clone: In the same sample, other DNA sequences code for this CDR3. The chain has TRBV30 and TRBJ2-7, with 12 positions matching TRBD2. CDR3 length: 13 amino acids. CDR1 and CDR2 from the germline V gene are GTSNPN and SVGIG (reference sequence). Germline trimming cut 5 bases from V and 3 bases from J; bases unmatched to any gene: 2. CDR3 residues: CAWGLAGLYEQYF. The DNA of the CDR3 is TGTGCCTGGGGACTAGCGGGGCTCTACGAGCAGTACTTC.